This T cell receptor beta chain was captured in a study of T cells in Graves' hyperthyroidism and ophthalmopathy. With 4 bases removed from V and 1 base from J, the gap between germline ends came to 14 bases. The CDR3 runs to 15 residues. The germline V gene has CDR1 SGHNT and CDR2 YYREEE (reference sequence). Amplification targeted TCR beta CDR3 regions from RNA transcripts. First-round RT-PCR with HTBI primers amplified the TCR CDR3 region. MiXCR, applied by TCRdb to the multiplex PCR reads, yields one record per CDR3 protein. The data contain 550,000 to 850,000 distinct CDR3 sequences, around 20% of them seen just once; the ten biggest clones take up over 15%.

Sequencing was performed on blood. This TCR derives from a woman between 50 and 59 years old with Graves' hyperthyroidism that later progressed to Graves' ophthalmopathy. This rearrangement joins TRBV5-4 to TRBJ1-1, with a weak D call TRBD1 (5 bases). For the CDR3, the DNA is TGTGCCAGCAGCAGAGGGTTTGGACAGAACACTGAAGCTTTCTTT. The encoded protein is CASSRGFGQNTEAFF.